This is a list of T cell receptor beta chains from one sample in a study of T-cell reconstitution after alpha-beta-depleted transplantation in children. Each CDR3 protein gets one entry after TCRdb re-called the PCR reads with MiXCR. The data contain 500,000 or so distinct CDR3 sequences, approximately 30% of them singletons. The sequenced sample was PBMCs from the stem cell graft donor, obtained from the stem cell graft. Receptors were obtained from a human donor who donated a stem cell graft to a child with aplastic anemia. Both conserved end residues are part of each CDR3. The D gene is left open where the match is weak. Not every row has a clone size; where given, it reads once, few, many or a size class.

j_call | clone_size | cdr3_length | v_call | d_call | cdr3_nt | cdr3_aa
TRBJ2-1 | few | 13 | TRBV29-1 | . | TGCAGCGTTGTTTTGGGAACAAGTCATGAGCAGTTCTTC | CSVVLGTSHEQFF
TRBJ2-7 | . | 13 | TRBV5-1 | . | TGCGCCAGCAGCTTTAATCCCAACTACGAGCAGTACTTC | CASSFNPNYEQYF
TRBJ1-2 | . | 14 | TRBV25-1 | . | TGTGCCAGCAGTGAATTACAGACGGCCAGTGGCTACACCTTC | CASSELQTASGYTF
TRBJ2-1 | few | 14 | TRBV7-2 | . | TGTGCCAGCAGCTCTGGACTAGGGGGCGATGAGCAGTTCTTC | CASSSGLGGDEQFF
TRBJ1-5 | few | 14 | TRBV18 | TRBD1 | TGTGCCAGCTCAAACCAGGGGGCGAATCAGCCCCAGCATTTT | CASSNQGANQPQHF
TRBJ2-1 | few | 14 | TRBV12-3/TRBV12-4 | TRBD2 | TGTGCCAGCAGTTTGGGTCTAGCGGGCGAGGTGGGGTTCTTC | CASSLGLAGEVGFF
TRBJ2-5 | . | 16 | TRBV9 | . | TGTGCCAGCAGCGTATTGATTAGCGGAACACAAGAGACCCAGTACTTC | CASSVLISGTQETQYF
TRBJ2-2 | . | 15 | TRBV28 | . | TGTGCCAGCAGTTTCAGGGGGGCGAGGACCGGGGAGCTGTTTTTT | CASSFRGARTGELFF
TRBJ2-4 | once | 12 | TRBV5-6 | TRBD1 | TGTGCCAGCAGCTTGGACAGGGGAAATCAGTACTTC | CASSLDRGNQYF
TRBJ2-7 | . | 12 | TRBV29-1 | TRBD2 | TGCAGCGTTTGGCAGGGAGGGAACGAGCAGTACTTC | CSVWQGGNEQYF
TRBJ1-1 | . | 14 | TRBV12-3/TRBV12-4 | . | TGTGCCAGCAGTTTTGTAGAGGTTGGAACTGAAGCTTTCTTT | CASSFVEVGTEAFF
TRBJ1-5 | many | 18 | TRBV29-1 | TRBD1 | TGCAGCGTGAACCGGGACAGGGGATTACGGTATAGCAATCAGCCCCAGCATTTT | CSVNRDRGLRYSNQPQHF
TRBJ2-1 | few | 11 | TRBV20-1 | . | TGCAGACCTGCTAGCGCCAATGAGCAGTTCTTC | CRPASANEQFF
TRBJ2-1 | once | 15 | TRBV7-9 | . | TGTGCCAGCAGCTTAGACCGTACAGCGGCCTTAGAGGAGTTCTTC | CASSLDRTAALEEFF
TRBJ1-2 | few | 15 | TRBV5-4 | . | TGTGCCAGCAGCATGAGGTCAGGGAGGCGGGATGGCTACACCTTC | CASSMRSGRRDGYTF
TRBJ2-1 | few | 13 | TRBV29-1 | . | TGCAGCGTTGAAGCCAGGGTAGGGAATGAGCAGTTCTTC | CSVEARVGNEQFF
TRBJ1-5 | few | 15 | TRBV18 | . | TGTGCCAGCTCGCCGGGGACGGGGCTCAATCAGCCCCAGCATTTT | CASSPGTGLNQPQHF